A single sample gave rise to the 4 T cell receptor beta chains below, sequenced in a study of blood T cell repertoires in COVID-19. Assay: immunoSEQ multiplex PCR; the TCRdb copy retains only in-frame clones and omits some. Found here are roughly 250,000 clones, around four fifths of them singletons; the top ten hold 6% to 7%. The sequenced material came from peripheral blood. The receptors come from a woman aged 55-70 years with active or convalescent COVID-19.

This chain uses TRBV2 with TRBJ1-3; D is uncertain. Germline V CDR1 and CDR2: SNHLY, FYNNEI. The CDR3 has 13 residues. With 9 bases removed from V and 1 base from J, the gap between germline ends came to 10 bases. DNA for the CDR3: TGTGCCAGATCCAGGAGGTCTGGAAACACCATATATTTT. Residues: CARSRRSGNTIYF.

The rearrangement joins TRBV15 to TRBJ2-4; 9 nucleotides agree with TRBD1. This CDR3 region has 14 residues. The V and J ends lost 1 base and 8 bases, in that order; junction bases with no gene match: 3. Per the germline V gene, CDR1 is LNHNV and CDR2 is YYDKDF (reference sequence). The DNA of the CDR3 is TGTGCCACCAGCAGAGGACAGGGGGTCGACATTCAGTACTTC. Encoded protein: CATSRGQGVDIQYF.

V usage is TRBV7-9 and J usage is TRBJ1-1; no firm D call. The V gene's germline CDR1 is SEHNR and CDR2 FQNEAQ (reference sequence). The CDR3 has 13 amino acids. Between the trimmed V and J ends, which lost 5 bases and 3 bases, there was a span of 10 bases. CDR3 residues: CASSPKPDTEAFF. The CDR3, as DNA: TGTGCCAGCAGCCCAAAGCCGGACACTGAAGCTTTCTTT.

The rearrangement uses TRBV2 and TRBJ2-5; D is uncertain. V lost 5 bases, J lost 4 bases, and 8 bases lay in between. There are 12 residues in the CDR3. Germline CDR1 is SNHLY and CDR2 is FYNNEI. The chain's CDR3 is CASSPVSETQYF. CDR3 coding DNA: TGTGCCAGCAGTCCTGTATCAGAGACCCAGTACTTC.